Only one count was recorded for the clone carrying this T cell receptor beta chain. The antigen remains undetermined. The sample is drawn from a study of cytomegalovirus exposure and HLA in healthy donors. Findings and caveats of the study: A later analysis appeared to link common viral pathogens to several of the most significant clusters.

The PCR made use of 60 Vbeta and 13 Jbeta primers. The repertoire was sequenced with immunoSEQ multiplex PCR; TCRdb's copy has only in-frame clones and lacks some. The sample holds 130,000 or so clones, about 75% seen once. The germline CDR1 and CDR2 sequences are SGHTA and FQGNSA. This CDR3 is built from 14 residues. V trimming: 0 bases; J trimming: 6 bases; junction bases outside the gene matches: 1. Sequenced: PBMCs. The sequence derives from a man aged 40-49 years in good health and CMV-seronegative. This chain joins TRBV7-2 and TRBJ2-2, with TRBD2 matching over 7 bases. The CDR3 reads CASSLARESGELFF. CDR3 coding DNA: TGTGCCAGCAGCTTAGCGCGGGAGTCCGGGGAGCTGTTTTTT.